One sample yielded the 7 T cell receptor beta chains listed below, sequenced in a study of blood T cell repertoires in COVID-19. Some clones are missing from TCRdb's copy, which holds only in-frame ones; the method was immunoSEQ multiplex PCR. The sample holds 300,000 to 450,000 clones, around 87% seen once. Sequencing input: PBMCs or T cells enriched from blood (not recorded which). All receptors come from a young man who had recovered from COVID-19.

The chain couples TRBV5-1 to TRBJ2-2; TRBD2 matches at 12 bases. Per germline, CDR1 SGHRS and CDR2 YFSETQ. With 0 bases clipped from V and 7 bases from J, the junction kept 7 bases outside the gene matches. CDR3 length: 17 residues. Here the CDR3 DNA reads TGCGCCAGCAGCTTGGCCTCTAGCGGGGGGGCCAACGGGGAGCTGTTTTTT. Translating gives CASSLASSGGANGELFF.

The DNA of the CDR3 is TGTGCCAGCAGCTTCTCAGACTCCGGAGATACGCAGTATTTT. Its translation is CASSFSDSGDTQYF. V is TRBV5-8 and J is TRBJ2-3; D not resolved. V was pared by 2 bases and J by 5 bases, with 12 bases between. The CDR3 runs 14 residues. CDR1 and CDR2 (germline): SGHTS, YDEGEE.

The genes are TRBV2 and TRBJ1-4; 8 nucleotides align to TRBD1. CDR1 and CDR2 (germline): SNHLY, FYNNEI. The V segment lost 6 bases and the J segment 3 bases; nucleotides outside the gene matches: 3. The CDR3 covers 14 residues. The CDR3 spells CASSLDRANEKLFF. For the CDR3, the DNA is TGTGCCAGCAGCCTGGACAGGGCTAATGAAAAACTGTTTTTT.

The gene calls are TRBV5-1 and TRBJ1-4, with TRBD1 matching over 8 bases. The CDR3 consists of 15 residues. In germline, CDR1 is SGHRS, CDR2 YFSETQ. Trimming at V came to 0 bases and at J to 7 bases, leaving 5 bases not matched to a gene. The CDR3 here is CASSLAGQGGEKLFF. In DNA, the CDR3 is TGCGCCAGCAGCTTGGCCGGACAGGGTGGTGAAAAACTGTTTTTT.

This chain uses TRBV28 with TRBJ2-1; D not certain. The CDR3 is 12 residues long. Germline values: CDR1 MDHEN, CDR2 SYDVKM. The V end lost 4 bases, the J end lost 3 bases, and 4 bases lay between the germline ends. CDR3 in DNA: TGTGCCAGCAGTTCCGTCTACAATGAGCAGTTCTTC. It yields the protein CASSSVYNEQFF. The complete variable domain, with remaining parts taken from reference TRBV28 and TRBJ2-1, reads DVKVTQSSRYLVKRTGEKVFLECVQDMDHENMFWYRQDPGLGLRLIYFSYDVKMKEKGDIPEGYSVSREKKERFSLILESASTNQTSMYLCASSSVYNEQFFGPGTRLTVL.

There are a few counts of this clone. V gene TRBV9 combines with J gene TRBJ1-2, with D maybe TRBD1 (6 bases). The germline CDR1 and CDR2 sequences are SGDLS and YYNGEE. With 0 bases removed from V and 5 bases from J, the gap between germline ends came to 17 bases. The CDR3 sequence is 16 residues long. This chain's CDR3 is CASSVGSGQPYYGYTF. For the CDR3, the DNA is TGTGCCAGCAGCGTAGGGTCGGGACAACCCTATTATGGCTACACCTTC.

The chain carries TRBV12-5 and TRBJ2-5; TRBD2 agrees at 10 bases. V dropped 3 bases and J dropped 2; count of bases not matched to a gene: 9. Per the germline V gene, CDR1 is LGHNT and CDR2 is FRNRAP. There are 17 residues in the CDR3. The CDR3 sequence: CASGLFGLAVTQETQYF. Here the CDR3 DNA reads TGTGCTAGTGGTTTATTCGGACTAGCGGTGACACAAGAGACCCAGTACTTC.